This T cell receptor beta chain was recorded in a study of shared clonotypes between healthy human individuals. Overall study results and limits: Relative to memory subsets, naive subsets generally showed larger estimated richness. Clonotypes which were not shared had lower generation probabilities than clonotypes that all four donors shared.

The CDR3 contains 15 residues. V lost 0 bases and J 2 bases, leaving 11 bases between the germline ends. Germline CDR1 reads SGHAT; CDR2 reads FQNNGV. Comments on this clone: Its antigen is as yet unknown.

The assay used deep level. In the authors' methods: Junction-only immunoSEQ sequences carried no quality scores, so filtering differed. Some clones are missing from TCRdb's copy, which holds only in-frame ones; the method was immunoSEQ multiplex PCR. From that table come the V and J calls and clone size; the DNA was used to work out D and trimming. The data contain about 2.4 million clones, roughly 93% of them singletons. The chain uses TRBV11-2 and TRBJ2-7; weak D call: TRBD2 (5 bases). The sequence derives from a man aged 18 to 30 in good health. Some clones in this sample may be carry-over from other donors' samples. Sequenced: naive CD4+ T cells from PBMCs. The sample's subset: CD45RA+ positively selected. CDR3 residues: CASSLDRGSPYEQYF. In DNA, the CDR3 is TGTGCCAGCAGCTTAGATCGAGGGAGCCCCTACGAGCAGTACTTC.